The clone carrying this T cell receptor beta chain counts as medium-sized. The antigen remains undetermined. A library made for alpha chains picked up this beta chain off target, so its size means little. MiXCR, applied by TCRdb to the 5' RACE reads, yields one record per CDR3 protein. This repertoire shows more than 5,500 distinct CDR3 sequences, around 5% found once; its top ten account for approximately 20%. These data originate in a study of spatial heterogeneity in lung cancer. Study observations and caveats: Tumoral mutation counts were tracked by counts of expanded intratumoral alpha and beta TCRs.

CDR3 length: 12 residues. Germline CDR1 DFQATT, CDR2 SNEGSKA (reference sequence). Trimming took off 4 bases at V and 4 bases at J, with 10 bases between the two ends. Stated time point: sample taken at primary tumor resection. This chain uses TRBV20-1 with TRBJ1-1, with D unresolved. The specimen was lung tumor tissue, collected at surgery. This clonotype originated in a male donor with early-stage non-small cell lung cancer. The CDR3 sequence: CSANLVLTEAFF. Written as DNA, the CDR3 is TGCAGTGCTAATCTGGTCCTCACTGAAGCTTTCTTT.